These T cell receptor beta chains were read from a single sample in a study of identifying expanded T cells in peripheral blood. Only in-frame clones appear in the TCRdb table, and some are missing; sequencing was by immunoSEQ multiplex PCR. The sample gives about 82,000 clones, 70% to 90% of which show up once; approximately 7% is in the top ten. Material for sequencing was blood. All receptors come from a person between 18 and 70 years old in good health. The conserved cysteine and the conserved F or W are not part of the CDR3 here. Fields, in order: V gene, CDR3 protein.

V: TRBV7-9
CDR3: ASTVNTEAF

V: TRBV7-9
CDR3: ASSAMDVPTYGYT

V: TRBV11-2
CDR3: ASSLGALAVSSYNEQF

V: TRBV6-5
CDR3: ASRDSSNQPQH

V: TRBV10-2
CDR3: ASIPERNSPLH

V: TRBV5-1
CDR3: ASSLRGNGYT

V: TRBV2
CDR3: ASSEEVWDKPQH

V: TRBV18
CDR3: ASSPLSGSNQPQH

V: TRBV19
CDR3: ASSIGGLNNEKLF

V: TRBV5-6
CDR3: ASSFIGESVTGELF

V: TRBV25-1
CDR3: ASRDSGGRATEAF

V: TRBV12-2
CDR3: ASRLRELGSYGYT

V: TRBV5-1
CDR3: ASSPLTLNTEAF

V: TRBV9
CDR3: ASSVQENTEAF

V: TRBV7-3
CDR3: ASSPDGPTLLLYGYT

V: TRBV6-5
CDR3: ASRRGGVGYT

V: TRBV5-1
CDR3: ASSLRENGYEQY

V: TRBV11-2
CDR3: ASSLSTGLSYGYT

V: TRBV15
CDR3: ATSSGKGSSVYGYT

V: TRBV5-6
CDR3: ASSGRGGTEAF

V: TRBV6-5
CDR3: ASSYEIGDNEQF

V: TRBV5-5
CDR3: ASSLGGGSDTQY

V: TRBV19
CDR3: ASSLAGHSTDTQY

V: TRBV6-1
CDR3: ASREAGGPPDTQY

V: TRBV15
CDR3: ATRQGAGNEKLF

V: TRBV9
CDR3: ASSVDLRDTQY

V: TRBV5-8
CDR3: ASSLPLVGGTDEQF

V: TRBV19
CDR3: ASSTGLWIYEQY

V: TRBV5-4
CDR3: ASRNPGTGWEAF

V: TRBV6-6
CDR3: ASSPSRGLAGNTIY

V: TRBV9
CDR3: ASSEAGVSQPQH